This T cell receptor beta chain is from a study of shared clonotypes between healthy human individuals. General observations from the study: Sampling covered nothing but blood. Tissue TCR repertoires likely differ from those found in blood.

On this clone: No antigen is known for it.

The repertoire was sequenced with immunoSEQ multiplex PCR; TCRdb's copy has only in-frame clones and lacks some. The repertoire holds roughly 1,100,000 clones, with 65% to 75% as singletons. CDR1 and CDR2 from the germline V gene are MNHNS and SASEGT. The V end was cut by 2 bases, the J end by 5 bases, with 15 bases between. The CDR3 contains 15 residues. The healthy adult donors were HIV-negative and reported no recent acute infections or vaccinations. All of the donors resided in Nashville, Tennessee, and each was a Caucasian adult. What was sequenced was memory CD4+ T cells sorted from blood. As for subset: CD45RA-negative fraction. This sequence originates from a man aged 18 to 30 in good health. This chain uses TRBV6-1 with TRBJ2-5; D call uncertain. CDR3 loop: CASSEFASRSETQYF. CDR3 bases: TGTGCCAGCAGTGAATTCGCTTCGCGGTCCGAGACCCAGTACTTC.